Below, 28 T cell receptor beta chains from the same sample are listed, as sequenced in a study of blood T cell repertoires in COVID-19. TCRdb's copy holds only in-frame clones and misses some; the assay was immunoSEQ multiplex PCR. The data contain 230,000 or so clones, about 80% of them seen just once; the ten biggest clones take up around 3.6%. Sequencing used PBMCs or T cells enriched from blood (not recorded which). The receptors here all came from a man aged 45-60 years who had recovered from COVID-19.

The chain combines TRBV11-3 with TRBJ1-3; no firm D call. The V gene's germline CDR1 is SGHNT and CDR2 YENEEA. V lost 0 bases and J 0 bases, leaving 9 bases between the germline ends. The CDR3 is 16 amino acids. The CDR3 sequence is CASSLDRLSSGNTIYF. CDR3 bases: TGTGCCAGCAGCTTAGACAGGCTAAGCTCTGGAAACACCATATATTTT.

The chain couples TRBV7-9 to TRBJ2-5, with D unclear. Trimming stripped 4 bases from V and 0 bases from J, with 9 bases between. Germline-derived CDR1 and CDR2 are SEHNR and FQNEAQ (reference sequence). The CDR3 covers 14 residues. This CDR3 is CASSSSRYQETQYF. CDR3 coding DNA: TGTGCCAGCAGCTCCTCCAGGTACCAAGAGACCCAGTACTTC.

This sequence joins TRBV19 and TRBJ1-2, with a weak D call TRBD1 (5 bases). Germline V gene sequence: CDR1 LNHDA, CDR2 SQIVND (reference sequence). The CDR3 consists of 14 residues. The V end lost 6 bases, the J end lost 4 bases, and 15 bases lay between the germline ends. The CDR3 spells CASRGSGTFYGYTF. In nucleotides, the CDR3 is TGTGCCAGTAGAGGTAGCGGGACCTTCTATGGCTACACCTTC.

The genes are TRBV28 and TRBJ2-7, with a possible D match to TRBD2 (6 bases). Germline V gene data show CDR1 as MDHEN and CDR2 as SYDVKM. This CDR3 spans 14 amino acids. V was clipped by 2 bases and J by 0 bases, with 8 bases between them. This CDR3 is CASSLAGNSYEQYF. CDR3 nucleotide sequence: TGTGCCAGCAGTTTAGCGGGAAACTCCTACGAGCAGTACTTC.

The CDR3 region has the DNA TGTGCCAGCAGTTACAGTACGGGTGATGAAAAACTGTTTTTT. It yields the protein CASSYSTGDEKLFF. V gene TRBV6-5 combines with J gene TRBJ1-4; no reliable D call. Per germline, CDR1 MNHEY and CDR2 SVGAGI. The CDR3 is 14 residues long. Trimming removed 2 bases at V and 6 bases at J, with 10 bases between.

A single count supports this clone. Different DNA sequences within this sample yield the same CDR3. Written as DNA, the CDR3 is TGTGCCAGCACTAGACAGGGCACTGAAGCTTTCTTT. Translating it yields CASTRQGTEAFF. The genes are TRBV6-5 and TRBJ1-1; 7 nucleotides agree with TRBD1. Germline CDR1 is MNHEY and CDR2 is SVGAGI. There are 12 residues in the CDR3. V shed 7 bases and J 4 bases; nucleotides not matched to a gene: 3.

This clone was observed a handful of times. The J gene is TRBJ1-1, the V gene TRBV4-1, with 7 bases aligning to TRBD1. V lost 2 bases, J lost 4 bases, and 7 bases stayed unmatched. The CDR3 runs to 15 residues. Per the germline V gene, CDR1 is MGHRA and CDR2 is YSYEKL. The chain's CDR3 is CASSQPTTGTTEAFF. CDR3 in DNA: TGCGCCAGCAGCCAACCGACGACAGGGACCACTGAAGCTTTCTTT.

This sequence joins TRBV18 and TRBJ1-6; 10 bases match TRBD1. CDR3 length equals 14 residues. V was pared by 5 bases and J by 11 bases, with 6 bases of the junction left unmatched. CDR1 is KGHSH, CDR2 LQKENI, per germline. The CDR3 loop is CASSIGDRGAPLHF. The CDR3 coding sequence is TGTGCCAGCTCAATAGGGGACAGGGGTGCACCCCTCCACTTT. The full variable domain, rest sourced from reference TRBV18 and TRBJ1-6, is NAGVMQNPRHLVRRRGQEARLRCSPMKGHSHVYWYRQLPEEGLKFMVYLQKENIIDESGMPKERFSAEFPKEGPSILRIQQVVRGDSAAYFCASSIGDRGAPLHFGNGTRLTVT.

The DNA of the CDR3 is TGTGCCAGCAGTGATCCTGGACAGGAGAACACTGAAGCTTTCTTT. This sequence encodes CASSDPGQENTEAFF. The chain combines TRBV2 with TRBJ1-1; 7 bases fit TRBD1. V dropped 3 bases and J dropped 1; count of bases not matched to a gene: 5. Germline CDR1 and CDR2: SNHLY and FYNNEI. The CDR3 consists of 15 residues.

This chain uses TRBV30 with TRBJ1-2; tentative D call: TRBD1 (5 bases). Trimming stripped 4 bases from V and 4 bases from J, with 13 bases between. This CDR3 is 13 amino acids long. Germline CDR1 is GTSNPN and CDR2 is SVGIG (reference sequence). CDR3 region: CAWNRGYGYGYTF. Here the CDR3 DNA reads TGTGCCTGGAATAGGGGTTACGGCTATGGCTACACCTTC.

The gene calls are TRBV7-3 and TRBJ2-1; 7 bases align to TRBD2. The V segment lost 2 bases and the J segment 3 bases; nucleotides outside the gene matches: 10. Per germline, CDR1 SGHTA and CDR2 FQGTGA. The CDR3 has 17 amino acids. The CDR3 DNA follows: TGTGCCAGCAGCTTAGGGGGGGACCCCCCCCTCTACAATGAGCAGTTCTTC. Translation: CASSLGGDPPLYNEQFF.

The genes are TRBV9 and TRBJ2-5; 12 bases agree with TRBD2. The germline gives CDR1 SGDLS, CDR2 YYNGEE. V lost 0 bases, J lost 7 bases, and 10 bases stayed unmatched. The CDR3 covers 17 residues. This CDR3 is CASSVGSLAGGLGTQYF. In DNA form, the CDR3 reads TGTGCCAGCAGCGTAGGAAGCCTAGCGGGGGGGCTTGGGACCCAGTACTTC.

This clone appeared a few times. CDR3: CASSISGSPPGAFF. The CDR3 DNA is TGCGCCAGCAGTATATCCGGGTCTCCCCCAGGGGCTTTCTTT. The chain has TRBV10-2 and TRBJ1-1, with D tentatively TRBD1 (5 bases). Trimming stripped 5 bases from V and 11 bases from J, with 21 bases between. Germline V gives CDR1 WSHSY, CDR2 SAAADI. This CDR3 has 14 amino acids.

The chain couples TRBV6-5 to TRBJ1-2; no reliable D call. This CDR3 spans 13 amino acids. CDR1 MNHEY and CDR2 SVGAGI come from the germline V gene. V lost 1 base and J lost 8, with 11 bases in between. The CDR3 nucleotides read TGTGCCAGCAGTTACTTCGACGCGGGAGGCTACACCTTC. Protein: CASSYFDAGGYTF.

As DNA, the CDR3 is TGTGCCAGCAGAGGACAGAGAGCAACTAATGAAAAACTGTTTTTT. Its translation is CASRGQRATNEKLFF. This chain joins TRBV7-9 and TRBJ1-4, with a weak D call TRBD1 (6 bases). V was pared by 6 bases and J by 0 bases, with 11 bases between. The CDR3 has 15 residues. Germline CDR1 is SEHNR and CDR2 is FQNEAQ (reference sequence).

CDR3 sequence reads: CASSSTSGSEREQFF. As DNA, the CDR3 is TGTGCCAGCAGCTCGACTAGCGGGAGTGAACGTGAGCAGTTCTTC. V and J are TRBV7-8 and TRBJ2-1, with TRBD2 matching 12 bases. V shed 4 bases, J shed 9 bases, and the junction held 7 bases outside the gene matches. The CDR3 length is 15 residues. Germline values: CDR1 SGHVS, CDR2 FQNEAQ.

V is TRBV2 and J is TRBJ1-2; 8 nucleotides match TRBD1. The CDR3 is 14 amino acids. The germline V gene has CDR1 SNHLY and CDR2 FYNNEI. Trimming cost V 8 bases and J 0 bases; bases outside gene matches: 5. The CDR3 spells CASFTGGTNYGYTF. DNA of the CDR3: TGTGCCAGCTTTACAGGGGGGACTAACTATGGCTACACCTTC.

The chain links TRBV4-2 to TRBJ2-1; 13 bases are shared with TRBD2. The germline V gene has CDR1 LGHNA and CDR2 YNFKEQ. This CDR3 region has 19 residues. Unmatched junction bases numbered 16, after V lost 3 bases and J lost 8 bases. The CDR3 protein is CASSHAGLAGIGVVDEQFF. CDR3 nucleotide sequence: TGTGCCAGCAGCCATGCGGGACTAGCGGGAATTGGAGTTGTGGATGAGCAGTTCTTC.

The rearrangement uses TRBV18 and TRBJ1-6; no clear D gene. The V gene's germline CDR1 is KGHSH and CDR2 LQKENI. The germline V and J ends were trimmed by 2 bases and 10 bases, with 18 bases remaining between them. The CDR3 length is 16 residues. CDR3 amino acids: CASSPYNPTTGSPLHF. The CDR3 region has the DNA TGTGCCAGCTCACCATATAACCCTACAACGGGGTCACCCCTCCACTTT. The complete variable domain, with remaining parts taken from reference TRBV18 and TRBJ1-6, reads NAGVMQNPRHLVRRRGQEARLRCSPMKGHSHVYWYRQLPEEGLKFMVYLQKENIIDESGMPKERFSAEFPKEGPSILRIQQVVRGDSAAYFCASSPYNPTTGSPLHFGNGTRLTVT.

This clone has just a few counts. The chain recombines TRBV6-1 with TRBJ1-1; the match to TRBD1 covers 7 bases. The length of the CDR3 is 17 residues. Germline values: CDR1 MNHNS, CDR2 SASEGT. V gave up 2 bases and J gave up 4 bases; unmatched junction bases: 13. The CDR3 DNA follows: TGTGCCAGCAGTGAATGGGGGATTCGATCAGGGGGCACTGAAGCTTTCTTT. Translated, it gives CASSEWGIRSGGTEAFF.

V usage is TRBV6-5 and J usage is TRBJ1-2; 9 bases match TRBD1. J lost 8 bases, V lost 6 bases, and 13 bases had no gene match. Per the germline V gene, CDR1 is MNHEY and CDR2 is SVGAGI. CDR3 size: 15 residues. The CDR3 sequence: CASRQPGQGGFGYTF. The DNA of the CDR3 is TGTGCCAGCAGACAACCGGGACAGGGAGGGTTCGGCTACACCTTC.

Remarks on this clone: Other DNA sequences from this sample encode an identical CDR3 as well. The chain combines TRBV18 with TRBJ2-3, with 14 bases matching TRBD2. V was pared by 3 bases and J by 3 bases, with 8 bases of the junction left unmatched. The CDR3 is made up of 18 amino acids. CDR1 and CDR2 (germline): KGHSH, LQKENI. CDR3: CASSPTSGGAGGTDTQYF. CDR3 coding DNA: TGTGCCAGCTCACCGACTAGCGGGGGGGCCGGGGGAACAGATACGCAGTATTTT. Looking up the rest from reference TRBV18 and TRBJ2-3 gives the full variable domain: NAGVMQNPRHLVRRRGQEARLRCSPMKGHSHVYWYRQLPEEGLKFMVYLQKENIIDESGMPKERFSAEFPKEGPSILRIQQVVRGDSAAYFCASSPTSGGAGGTDTQYFGPGTRLTVL.

The V and J genes are TRBV5-1 and TRBJ2-3; a weak D match, TRBD1 (5 bases). V was cut by 4 bases and J by 3 bases, with 12 bases left in between. The germline V gene has CDR1 SGHRS and CDR2 YFSETQ. The CDR3 consists of 14 residues. The CDR3 reads CASSPRVVTDTQYF. CDR3 bases: TGCGCCAGCAGCCCCAGGGTTGTAACAGATACGCAGTATTTT. Full variable domain (rest looked up from reference TRBV5-1 and TRBJ2-3): KAGVTQTPRYLIKTRGQQVTLSCSPISGHRSVSWYQQTPGQGLQFLFEYFSETQRNKGNFPGRFSGRQFSNSRSEMNVSTLELGDSALYLCASSPRVVTDTQYFGPGTRLTVL.

The gene calls are TRBV11-3 and TRBJ2-5, with D possibly TRBD2 on 5 matching bases. The V end was cut by 2 bases, the J end by 2 bases, with 15 bases between. The CDR3 consists of 16 residues. Germline CDR1 SGHNT, CDR2 YENEEA. The CDR3 spells CASSLRGLASQETQYF. CDR3 bases: TGTGCCAGCAGCTTACGAGGACTGGCGAGTCAAGAGACCCAGTACTTC. Full variable domain (rest looked up from reference TRBV11-3 and TRBJ2-5): EAGVVQSPRYKIIEKKQPVAFWCNPISGHNTLYWYLQNLGQGPELLIRYENEEAVDDSQLPKDRFSAERLKGVDSTLKIQPAELGDSAVYLCASSLRGLASQETQYFGPGTRLLVL.

V gene TRBV27 combines with J gene TRBJ2-3; 7 bases are a match to TRBD2. The CDR3 consists of 15 residues. The V segment lost 3 bases and the J segment 6 bases; nucleotides outside the gene matches: 9. The germline V gene has CDR1 MNHEY and CDR2 SMNVEV (reference sequence). CDR3 coding DNA: TGTGCCAGCAGTTTTTGGGGGAGGGCCGGGGATACGCAGTATTTT. Protein product: CASSFWGRAGDTQYF.

This clone was seen just once. This sequence joins TRBV10-1 and TRBJ2-3; 8 bases are a match to TRBD1. CDR3 length: 16 residues. V gave up 7 bases and J gave up 7 bases; unmatched junction bases: 16. Germline V gene data show CDR1 as WNHNN and CDR2 as SYGVQD (reference sequence). CDR3 amino acids: CASTLPDRGWVHTQYF. DNA of the CDR3: TGCGCCAGCACCTTGCCTGACAGGGGTTGGGTCCATACGCAGTATTTT.

This chain connects TRBV5-5 to TRBJ1-6; 7 bases agree with TRBD1. Losses at the gene ends were 3 bases for V and 5 bases for J; bases not matched to a gene: 20. The CDR3 consists of 20 residues. CDR1 SGHKS and CDR2 YYEKEE come from the germline V gene (reference sequence). The CDR3 nucleotides read TGTGCCAGCAGCTCGACCGGGACAGTAAAAGGTAAAACCCATAATTCACCCCTCCACTTT. Residues: CASSSTGTVKGKTHNSPLHF.

The V gene is TRBV28, the J gene TRBJ1-5; D is possibly TRBD1 (6 bases). Germline loops: CDR1 MDHEN, CDR2 SYDVKM. Trimming cost V 6 bases and J 4 bases, with 13 bases left between them. This CDR3 has 14 amino acids. The CDR3 nucleotides read TGTGCCAGCAGACCCGACAGGTCAAATCAGCCCCAGCATTTT. Translating it yields CASRPDRSNQPQHF.